The rows below give T cell receptor beta chains drawn from one sample of a study of identical twins. TCRdb processed the 5' RACE reads anew with MiXCR; each CDR3 protein has one entry. The table records hundreds of thousands of distinct CDR3 sequences, 9% to 15% of them present only once. Separately, the same data were catalogued under a study of yellow fever vaccine responses in identical twins.

The specimen was PBMCs. These TCRs come from a woman aged 18-29 years in good health. CDR3s leave out the opening cysteine and the closing phenylalanine or tryptophan.

CDR3	V	J
AWGGEWENIQY	TRBV2	TRBJ2-4
ASSFGTSGDNEQF	TRBV7-9	TRBJ2-1
ASRSGTAGGKLF	TRBV6-1	TRBJ1-4
ASSLRLAKDEQF	TRBV7-9	TRBJ2-1
ASSPDYRSYNEQF	TRBV4-1	TRBJ2-1
SASSRAGDTQY	TRBV20-1	TRBJ2-3
ASSLALTGNYEQY	TRBV5-5	TRBJ2-7
ASSPRRQRTDTQY	TRBV3-1	TRBJ2-3
ASSLGLAGRSYNEQF	TRBV7-2	TRBJ2-1
ASSRRSLDTQY	TRBV4-1	TRBJ2-3
ASRPSLLAVNTGELF	TRBV5-1	TRBJ2-2
ASQAGLAGAYEQY	TRBV6-1	TRBJ2-7
AISPLGPSYNEQF	TRBV10-3	TRBJ2-1
ASSPRLAVNTGELF	TRBV5-6	TRBJ2-2
ASSSTSGRATGELF	TRBV7-9	TRBJ2-2
ASSPPAGARELF	TRBV18	TRBJ2-2
ASSLGTGAQETQY	TRBV12-3/TRBV12-4	TRBJ2-5
ASSYLRGGFNEQF	TRBV12-3/TRBV12-4	TRBJ2-1
SAKGTGGAFSNQPQH	TRBV20-1	TRBJ1-5
ASTASGGSTGELF	TRBV6-1	TRBJ2-2
SAKAGGPSTDTQY	TRBV20-1	TRBJ2-3
ASSIGPTNTGELF	TRBV6-1	TRBJ2-2
ASELGRSTGELF	TRBV4-1	TRBJ2-2
SALHRLAPVRQY	TRBV20-1	TRBJ2-3
SVEDNAGGSSYNEQF	TRBV29-1	TRBJ2-1
ASSVGTGNYGYT	TRBV9	TRBJ1-2
SARLAVSREQF	TRBV20-1	TRBJ2-1
ASSLGGGETQY	TRBV5-1	TRBJ2-5
ASSLLDGSYEQY	TRBV28	TRBJ2-7
ASSPAGARSTDTQY	TRBV5-1	TRBJ2-3
ASSTLESGTNNSPLH	TRBV2	TRBJ1-6
ASSLRDDYQETQY	TRBV7-8	TRBJ2-5
SVELARSSYNEQF	TRBV29-1	TRBJ2-1
ASSPPGLAGGTTNSGANVLT	TRBV18	TRBJ2-6
ASSEGRTSGTQETQY	TRBV2	TRBJ2-5
ASRRGVPGTEAF	TRBV25-1	TRBJ1-1
ATSGGSLARETQY	TRBV24-1	TRBJ2-5
ASSLWGPSTDTQY	TRBV7-8	TRBJ2-3
ASSVAGQGADNEQF	TRBV9	TRBJ2-1
ASSYRDGKNIQY	TRBV3-1	TRBJ2-4
ASSERSSYNEQF	TRBV9	TRBJ2-1
ASSPGQGQNGYT	TRBV18	TRBJ1-2
ASSYRTSGFEGEQF	TRBV12-3/TRBV12-4	TRBJ2-1
ASSLVGSPEAF	TRBV5-1	TRBJ1-1
ASIPGDSSGFWETQY	TRBV12-3/TRBV12-4	TRBJ2-5
ASSQGLAGGPDGELF	TRBV4-2	TRBJ2-2
ASRVWREMGNEQF	TRBV10-2	TRBJ2-1
ASSDVSGYSYNEQF	TRBV25-1	TRBJ2-1
ASSLGPLGEQF	TRBV5-1	TRBJ2-1
ASRTQARTYEQY	TRBV27	TRBJ2-7
ASSPDTGSSARF	TRBV27	TRBJ2-1
ASSPGQGTRGYNEQF	TRBV12-3/TRBV12-4	TRBJ2-1